Only one count was recorded for the clone carrying this T cell receptor (beta chain). Its cognate antigen is unknown. The record originates from a study of shared clonotypes between healthy human individuals. TCRdb keeps only in-frame clones here, not all; method: immunoSEQ multiplex PCR. The sample lists over a million clones, about 98.5% occurring once. Those who donated were healthy HIV-negative adults, with no recent acute infections or vaccinations reported. This CDR3 comprises 13 residues. Germline-derived CDR1 and CDR2 are MNHEY and SVGAGI. V lost 9 bases, J lost 3 bases, and 13 bases lay in between. Study outcomes and limitations: Blood was the only sampled material, and tissue repertoires likely differ.

The chain combines TRBV6-5 with TRBJ2-3; possibly TRBD1 for D (6 bases). Sequenced input: naive CD4+ T cells sorted from blood. Described subset: CD45RA+ positively selected. The receptor comes from a man aged 25-45 years in good health. The CDR3, as DNA: TGTGCCAGACGATCTAGGGGGACAGATACGCAGTATTTT. As protein: CARRSRGTDTQYF.